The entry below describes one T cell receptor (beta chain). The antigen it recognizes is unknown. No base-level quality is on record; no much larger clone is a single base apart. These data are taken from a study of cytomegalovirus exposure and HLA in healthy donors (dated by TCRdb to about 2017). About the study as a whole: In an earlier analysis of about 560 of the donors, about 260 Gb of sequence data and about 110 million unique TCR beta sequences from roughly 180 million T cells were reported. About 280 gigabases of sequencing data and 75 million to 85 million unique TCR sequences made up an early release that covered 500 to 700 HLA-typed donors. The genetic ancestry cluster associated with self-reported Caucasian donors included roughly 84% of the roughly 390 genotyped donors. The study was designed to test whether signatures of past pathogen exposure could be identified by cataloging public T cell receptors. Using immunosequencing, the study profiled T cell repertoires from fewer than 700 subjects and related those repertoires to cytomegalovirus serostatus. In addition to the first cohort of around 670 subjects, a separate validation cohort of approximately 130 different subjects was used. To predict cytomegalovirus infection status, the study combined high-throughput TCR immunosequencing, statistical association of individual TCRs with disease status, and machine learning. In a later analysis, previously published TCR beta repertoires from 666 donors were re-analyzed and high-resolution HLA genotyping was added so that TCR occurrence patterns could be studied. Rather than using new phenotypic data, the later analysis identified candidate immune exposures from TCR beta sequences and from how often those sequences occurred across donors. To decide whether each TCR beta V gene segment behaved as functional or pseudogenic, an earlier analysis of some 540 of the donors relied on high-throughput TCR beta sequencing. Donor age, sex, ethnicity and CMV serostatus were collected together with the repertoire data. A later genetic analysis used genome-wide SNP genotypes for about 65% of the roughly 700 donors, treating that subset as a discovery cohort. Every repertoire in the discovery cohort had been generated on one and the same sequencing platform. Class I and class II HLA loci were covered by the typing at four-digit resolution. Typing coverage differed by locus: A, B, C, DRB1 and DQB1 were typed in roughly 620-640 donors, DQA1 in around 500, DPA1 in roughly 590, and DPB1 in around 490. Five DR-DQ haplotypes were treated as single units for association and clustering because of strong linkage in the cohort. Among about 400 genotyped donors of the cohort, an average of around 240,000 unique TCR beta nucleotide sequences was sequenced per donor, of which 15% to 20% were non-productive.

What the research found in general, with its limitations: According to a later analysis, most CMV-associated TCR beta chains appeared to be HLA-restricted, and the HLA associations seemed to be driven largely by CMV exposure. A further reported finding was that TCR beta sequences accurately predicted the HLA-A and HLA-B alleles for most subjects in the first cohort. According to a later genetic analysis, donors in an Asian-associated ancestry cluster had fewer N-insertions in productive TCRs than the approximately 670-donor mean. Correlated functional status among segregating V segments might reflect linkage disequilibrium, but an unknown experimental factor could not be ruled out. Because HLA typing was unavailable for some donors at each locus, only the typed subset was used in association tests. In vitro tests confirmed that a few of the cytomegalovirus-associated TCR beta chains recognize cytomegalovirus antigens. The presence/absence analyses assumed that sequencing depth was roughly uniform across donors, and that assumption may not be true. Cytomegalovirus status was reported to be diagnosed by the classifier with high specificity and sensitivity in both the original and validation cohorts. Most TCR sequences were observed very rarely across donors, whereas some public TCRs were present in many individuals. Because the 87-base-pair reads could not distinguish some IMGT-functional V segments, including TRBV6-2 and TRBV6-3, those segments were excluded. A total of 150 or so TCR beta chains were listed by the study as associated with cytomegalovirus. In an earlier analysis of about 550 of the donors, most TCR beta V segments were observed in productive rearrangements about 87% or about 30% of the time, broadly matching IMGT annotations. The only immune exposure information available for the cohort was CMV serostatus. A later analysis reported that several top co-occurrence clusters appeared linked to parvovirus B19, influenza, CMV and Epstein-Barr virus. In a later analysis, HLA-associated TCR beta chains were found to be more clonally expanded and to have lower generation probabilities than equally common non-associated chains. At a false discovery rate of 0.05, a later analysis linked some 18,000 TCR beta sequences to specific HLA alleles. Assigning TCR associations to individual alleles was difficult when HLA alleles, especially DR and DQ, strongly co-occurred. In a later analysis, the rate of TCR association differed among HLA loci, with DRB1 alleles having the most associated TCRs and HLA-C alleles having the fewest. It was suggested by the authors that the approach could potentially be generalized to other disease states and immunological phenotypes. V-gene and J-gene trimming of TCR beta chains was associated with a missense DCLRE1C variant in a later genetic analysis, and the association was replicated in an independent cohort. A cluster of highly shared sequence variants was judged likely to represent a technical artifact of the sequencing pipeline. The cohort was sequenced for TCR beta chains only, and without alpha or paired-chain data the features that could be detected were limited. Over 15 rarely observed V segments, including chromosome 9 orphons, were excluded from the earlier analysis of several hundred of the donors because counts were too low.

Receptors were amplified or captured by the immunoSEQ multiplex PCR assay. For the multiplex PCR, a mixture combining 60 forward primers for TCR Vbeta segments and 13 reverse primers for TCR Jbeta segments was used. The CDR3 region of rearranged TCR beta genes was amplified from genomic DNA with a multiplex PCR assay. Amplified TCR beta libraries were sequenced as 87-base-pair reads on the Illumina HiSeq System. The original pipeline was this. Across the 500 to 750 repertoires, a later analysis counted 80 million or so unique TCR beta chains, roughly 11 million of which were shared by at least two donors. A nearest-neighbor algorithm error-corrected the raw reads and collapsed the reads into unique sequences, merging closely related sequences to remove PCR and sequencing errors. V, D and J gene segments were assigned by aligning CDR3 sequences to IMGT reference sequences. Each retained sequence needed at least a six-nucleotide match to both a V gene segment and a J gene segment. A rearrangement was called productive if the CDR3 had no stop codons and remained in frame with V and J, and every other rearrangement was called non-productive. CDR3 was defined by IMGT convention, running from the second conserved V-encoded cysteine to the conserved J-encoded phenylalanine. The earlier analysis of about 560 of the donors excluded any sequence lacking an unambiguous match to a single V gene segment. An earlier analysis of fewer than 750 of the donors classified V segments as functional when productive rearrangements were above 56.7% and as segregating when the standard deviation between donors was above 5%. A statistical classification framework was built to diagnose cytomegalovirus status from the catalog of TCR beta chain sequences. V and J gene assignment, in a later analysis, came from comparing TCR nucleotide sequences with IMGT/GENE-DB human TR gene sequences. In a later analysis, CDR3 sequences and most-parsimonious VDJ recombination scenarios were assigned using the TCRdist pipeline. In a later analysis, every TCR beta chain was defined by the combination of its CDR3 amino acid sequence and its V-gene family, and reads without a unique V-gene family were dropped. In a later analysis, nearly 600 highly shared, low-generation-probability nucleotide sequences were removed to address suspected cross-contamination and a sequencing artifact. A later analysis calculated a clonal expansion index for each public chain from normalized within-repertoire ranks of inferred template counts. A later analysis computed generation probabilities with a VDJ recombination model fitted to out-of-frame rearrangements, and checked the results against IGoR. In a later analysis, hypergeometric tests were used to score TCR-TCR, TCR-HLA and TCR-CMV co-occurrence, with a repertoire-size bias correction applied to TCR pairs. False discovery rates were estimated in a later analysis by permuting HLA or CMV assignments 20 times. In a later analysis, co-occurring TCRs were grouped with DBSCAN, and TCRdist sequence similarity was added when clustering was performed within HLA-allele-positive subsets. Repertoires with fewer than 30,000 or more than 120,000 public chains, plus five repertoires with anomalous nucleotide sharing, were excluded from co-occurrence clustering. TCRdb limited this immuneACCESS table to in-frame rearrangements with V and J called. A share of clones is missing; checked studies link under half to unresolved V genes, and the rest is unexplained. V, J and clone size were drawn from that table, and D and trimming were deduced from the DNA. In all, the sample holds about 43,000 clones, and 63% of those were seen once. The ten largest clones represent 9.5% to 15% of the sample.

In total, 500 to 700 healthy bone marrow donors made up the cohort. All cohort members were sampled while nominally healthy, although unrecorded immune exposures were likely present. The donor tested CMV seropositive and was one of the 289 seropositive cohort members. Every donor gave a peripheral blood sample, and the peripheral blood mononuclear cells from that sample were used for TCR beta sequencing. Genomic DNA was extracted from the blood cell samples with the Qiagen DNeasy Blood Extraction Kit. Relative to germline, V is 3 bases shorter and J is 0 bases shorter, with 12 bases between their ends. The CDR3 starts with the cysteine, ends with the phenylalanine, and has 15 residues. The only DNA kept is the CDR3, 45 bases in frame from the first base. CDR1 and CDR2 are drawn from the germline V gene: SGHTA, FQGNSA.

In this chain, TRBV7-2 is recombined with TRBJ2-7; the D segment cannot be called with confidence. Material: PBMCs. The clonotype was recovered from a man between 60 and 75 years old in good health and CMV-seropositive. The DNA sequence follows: TGTGCCAGCAGCTTGATTTCGGTGAGCTCCTACGAGCAGTACTTC. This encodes CASSLISVSSYEQYF.